The 17 T cell receptor beta chains in this list originate from one sample, sequenced in a study of early T cells in non-severe SARS-CoV-2 infection. Each CDR3 protein is one row after TCRdb ran MiXCR on the 5' RACE reads. The table has 24,000 or so distinct CDR3 sequences, less than 7% seen once. The sample comprised whole blood. These receptors were taken from an adult who was a healthcare worker with PCR-confirmed SARS-CoV-2 infection or an uninfected control (not recorded which).

The rearrangement links TRBV6-6 to TRBJ1-5; tentatively, D is TRBD1 (6 bases). Germline V gives CDR1 MNHNY, CDR2 SVGAGI (reference sequence). CDR3 length equals 16 residues. V lost 7 bases and J lost 2, with 18 bases in between. The CDR3 loop reads CASKAGASNGNQPQHF. The CDR3 DNA reads TGTGCCAGCAAAGCAGGGGCCTCGAACGGCAATCAGCCCCAGCATTTT.

This clonotype was seen many times. The J gene is TRBJ2-7, the V gene TRBV27; D is unclear. The CDR3 runs to 17 residues. CDR1 and CDR2 from the germline V gene are MNHEY and SMNVEV (reference sequence). The ends were cut back, 2 bases at V and 2 bases at J, with 19 bases in the middle. The CDR3 protein is CASSLNRKVTGPYEQYF. CDR3 DNA: TGTGCCAGCAGTTTAAACCGAAAGGTTACCGGTCCCTACGAGCAGTACTTC.

This clonotype has ten or more counts. The V and J genes are TRBV7-9 and TRBJ1-1; D not certain. CDR1 SEHNR and CDR2 FQNEAQ come from the germline V gene (reference sequence). This CDR3 is 15 amino acids long. V lost 5 bases and J lost 4, with 17 bases in between. CDR3 DNA: TGTGCCAGCAGCCCCCGACCTCCCTCGGGCACTGAAGCTTTCTTT. Translated, it gives CASSPRPPSGTEAFF.

The gene calls are TRBV7-6 and TRBJ2-1; 8 bases align to TRBD1. Unmatched junction bases numbered 10, after V lost 2 bases and J lost 13 bases. This CDR3 has 14 amino acids. Germline V gives CDR1 SGHVS, CDR2 FNYEAQ. Here the CDR3 reads CASSLPPAGQGQFF. DNA of the CDR3: TGTGCCAGCAGCTTACCCCCTGCCGGACAGGGACAGTTCTTC. Drawing the rest from reference TRBV7-6 and TRBJ2-1, the complete variable domain is GAGVSQSPRYKVTKRGQDVALRCDPISGHVSLYWYRQALGQGPEFLTYFNYEAQQDKSGLPNDRFSAERPEGSISTLTIQRTEQRDSAMYRCASSLPPAGQGQFFGPGTRLTVL.

The chain recombines TRBV28 with TRBJ2-1; D not resolved. V lost 6 bases and J 8 bases, leaving 8 bases between the germline ends. This CDR3 region has 11 residues. Germline V gives CDR1 MDHEN, CDR2 SYDVKM. The CDR3 region is CASSPEDEQFF. The CDR3 nucleotides read TGTGCCAGCAGCCCCGAGGATGAGCAGTTCTTC.

This clonotype was detected many times. The rearrangement joins TRBV7-2 to TRBJ1-6; tentatively, D is TRBD1 (6 bases). Germline V gene lookup returns CDR1 SGHTA and CDR2 FQGNSA. Trimming removed 4 bases at V and 2 bases at J, with 12 bases between. This CDR3 region has 16 residues. CDR3 loop: CASSSPGDAYNSPLHF. CDR3 nucleotides: TGTGCCAGCAGCTCGCCAGGGGACGCCTATAATTCACCCCTCCACTTT.

This clonotype has ten or more counts. The gene calls are TRBV5-1 and TRBJ1-1; tentatively, D is TRBD1 (6 bases). The CDR3 spans 13 residues. Trimming shortened V by 6 bases and J by 1 base, and 10 bases separated the two germline ends. Germline V CDR1 and CDR2: SGHRS, YFSETQ. The CDR3 region has the DNA TGCGCCAGCACGAGGGGGTGGAACACTGAAGCTTTCTTT. It is translated as CASTRGWNTEAFF. Drawing the rest from reference TRBV5-1 and TRBJ1-1, the complete variable domain is KAGVTQTPRYLIKTRGQQVTLSCSPISGHRSVSWYQQTPGQGLQFLFEYFSETQRNKGNFPGRFSGRQFSNSRSEMNVSTLELGDSALYLCASTRGWNTEAFFGQGTRLTVV.

This clonotype has at least ten counts. The chain uses TRBV2 and TRBJ2-3, with TRBD1 matching over 7 bases. The CDR3 is 14 amino acids. Trimming cost V 6 bases and J 4 bases; bases outside gene matches: 7. Per germline, CDR1 SNHLY and CDR2 FYNNEI. CDR3 amino acids: CASRKGARADTQYF. In DNA form, the CDR3 reads TGTGCCAGCAGGAAGGGGGCGAGGGCAGATACGCAGTATTTT.

This clonotype was picked up many times. This chain connects TRBV7-2 to TRBJ2-2; no firm D call. Germline loops: CDR1 SGHTA, CDR2 FQGNSA. Trimming removed 3 bases from V and 4 bases from J, with 12 bases in between. This CDR3 is 15 amino acids long. CDR3 sequence reads: CASSFWTVGTGELFF. The CDR3 DNA sequence: TGTGCCAGCAGCTTTTGGACGGTCGGCACCGGGGAGCTGTTTTTT.

This clonotype was observed at least ten times. The V gene is TRBV6-6, the J gene TRBJ1-1, with 7 bases matching TRBD1. The junction had 8 bases not matched to a gene; V was cut back by 6 bases and J by 4 bases. The CDR3 totals 14 residues. Germline CDR1 MNHNY, CDR2 SVGAGI (reference sequence). CDR3 nucleotides: TGTGCCAGCAGCCGACAGGGATGGGGCACTGAAGCTTTCTTT. Translated, it gives CASSRQGWGTEAFF.

V and J are TRBV7-2 and TRBJ2-7; D is unclear. CDR3 length: 13 residues. V shed 0 bases and J shed 3 bases, with 6 bases lying between them. Germline V gene sequence: CDR1 SGHTA, CDR2 FQGNSA. Here the CDR3 reads CASSLAWDYEQYF. CDR3 DNA: TGTGCCAGCAGCTTAGCGTGGGACTACGAGCAGTACTTC.

This clonotype is medium-sized by share. J is TRBJ1-2 and V is TRBV10-3, with D perhaps matching TRBD1 (5 bases). The germline V and J ends were trimmed by 7 bases and 2 bases, with 5 bases remaining between them. This CDR3 has 11 residues. CDR1 is ENHRY and CDR2 is SYGVKD in the germline V gene. CDR3 DNA sequence: TGTGCCATCAAGGGGAACTATGGCTACACCTTC. Protein sequence: CAIKGNYGYTF.

The rearrangement links TRBV28 to TRBJ2-1; D perhaps matches TRBD2 (5 bases). V was cut by 6 bases and J by 2 bases, with 11 bases left in between. The CDR3 is made up of 14 amino acids. CDR1 and CDR2 from the germline V gene are MDHEN and SYDVKM. CDR3 amino acids: CASRWRATYNEQFF. The CDR3 DNA follows: TGTGCCAGCAGGTGGCGGGCGACCTACAATGAGCAGTTCTTC.

This clonotype appeared many times. This chain joins TRBV9 and TRBJ2-7; D remains unclear. Germline values: CDR1 SGDLS, CDR2 YYNGEE. The V end lost 0 bases, the J end lost 3 bases, and 7 bases lay between the germline ends. This CDR3 is 13 amino acids long. The chain's CDR3 is CASSVGSFYEQYF. Here the CDR3 DNA reads TGTGCCAGCAGCGTAGGAAGCTTCTACGAGCAGTACTTC.

In this sample, this clonotype turned up many times. The chain carries TRBV10-1 and TRBJ1-4; D may be TRBD1 (6 bases). Trimming removed 3 bases at V and 6 bases at J, with 11 bases between. The germline V gene has CDR1 WNHNN and CDR2 SYGVQD (reference sequence). The CDR3 extends over 14 amino acids. DNA for the CDR3: TGCGCCAGCAGTGATGGGGGCAAGGATGAAAAACTGTTTTTT. Translation: CASSDGGKDEKLFF.

The sample holds many counts of this clonotype. The rearrangement uses TRBV7-9 and TRBJ1-1; the D gene is possibly TRBD1 (5 bases). V was shortened by 7 bases and J by 2 bases, with 14 bases between the two germline ends. This CDR3 has 14 residues. Germline loops: CDR1 SEHNR, CDR2 FQNEAQ (reference sequence). The CDR3 reads CASIRGPPNTEAFF. CDR3 DNA: TGTGCCAGCATAAGGGGACCCCCCAACACTGAAGCTTTCTTT.

This clonotype was seen many times. The chain is built from TRBV4-3 and TRBJ1-2; D is unclear. Germline loops: CDR1 LGHNA, CDR2 YSLEER. Trimming pared 2 bases from V and 5 bases from J, leaving 15 bases between. The CDR3 spans 15 residues. CDR3 bases: TGCGCCAGCAGCCAAACCCCAACAGCCGAATATGGCTACACCTTC. It specifies CASSQTPTAEYGYTF.